This T cell receptor beta chain came from a study of PD-L1 blockade in urothelial cancer. Overall study: Male sex and bladder-origin urothelial cancer were recorded for about 90% of the roughly 30 patients. Patients had undergone 0 to 3 prior chemotherapy regimens. Blood was analyzed 3 weeks (second dose) and 6 weeks after treatment start. Specimens of blood held a median count of approximately 150,000 T cells.

The CDR3 has 12 amino acids. Trimming stripped 3 bases from V and 4 bases from J, with 8 bases between. Germline V CDR1 and CDR2: SGDLS, YYNGEE. Time point denoted: pretreatment peripheral blood. Produced via immunoSEQ multiplex PCR; TCRdb's table is partial and in-frame only. The repertoire holds some 45,000 clones, with about 88% as singletons. The V gene is TRBV9, the J gene TRBJ2-7; D might be TRBD1 (6 bases). This sequence was found in a donor at least 40 years old with urothelial cancer. The sequencing used PBMCs, collected around atezolizumab (anti-PD-L1) treatment. CDR3 sequence reads: CASSGQGYEQYF. In DNA, the CDR3 is TGTGCCAGCAGCGGCCAGGGGTACGAGCAGTACTTC. The entire variable domain, with the rest obtained from reference TRBV9 and TRBJ2-7, is as follows: DSGVTQTPKHLITATGQRVTLRCSPRSGDLSVYWYQQSLDQGLQFLIQYYNGEERAKGNILERFSAQQFPDLHSELNLSSLELGDSALYFCASSGQGYEQYFGPGTRLTVT.